Here is one T cell receptor beta chain with its context. Its binding antigen is unknown. No quality values exist for individual bases; no much larger clone is one base distant. This specimen comes from a study of blood T cell repertoires in COVID-19 (TCRdb year 2020). Looking at the study overall: Samples covering the acute and convalescent phases of COVID-19 were provided by collaborators in the United States, Italy and Spain. The prospective study material was composed of cDNA or gDNA derived from T cells, B-cell-depleted T cells, or PBMCs. The dataset comprised deeply sampled blood TCRbeta repertoires from subjects exposed to, actively infected with, or recovered from COVID-19. A freely available public database, intended as a resource for researchers studying the immune response to SARS-CoV-2, is where the repertoires were released. Samples came from the ongoing ImmuneRACE study (first 160 participants) plus 1,254 subjects from 6 global collaborators. Sample metadata almost always included a de-identified subject ID, COVID-19 status, age in years and sex. Where available, HLA class I and class II types were obtained from metadata supplied by the sample provider rather than from assay-based typing.

Collaborating institutions collected whole blood in K2EDTA tubes following their own protocols. Collaborator samples were shipped for TCRbeta analysis as frozen whole blood, isolated PBMCs, or DNA extracted from either sample type. The immunoSEQ Assay, a bias-controlled multiplex PCR, was used to amplify TCRbeta CDR3 regions from genomic DNA. The original pipeline was this. The number of nucleated cells in each sample was estimated by amplification of reference gene primers within the assay. To quantify the absolute abundance of each unique TCRbeta CDR3 rearrangement, sequence reads were collapsed and filtered. For each sample, productive Simpson clonality was calculated by taking the square root of Simpson's diversity index across productive rearrangements. TCRdb holds this immuneACCESS table with in-frame rearrangements only. Some clones are missing; in checked studies, unresolved V genes explain under half, and the rest has no known cause. The DNA gave D and trimming, while V, J and clone size come from that table. The sample contains 52,000 or so clones, roughly 89% of them found a single time. 2.5% to 3% of the sample comes from the top ten.

Its CDR3 holds 14 amino acids, cysteine through phenylalanine. The only DNA kept is the CDR3, 42 bases in frame from the first base. V lost 6 bases and J lost 1 base; the stretch between them is 12 bases long. The germline V gene gives CDR1 as WSHSY and CDR2 as SAAADI. General conclusions and limits of the study: The amount of clinical and demographic metadata varied by source and participant and was provided uncurated.

The receptor chain draws on TRBV10-2 and TRBJ1-1; 5 matching bases give a weak D call of TRBD1. Sequenced input: peripheral blood. This TCR derives from an older man with acute or convalescent COVID-19. DNA sequence: TGCGCCAGCAGCGCAATTACAGGGAACACTGAAGCTTTCTTT. Its product reads: CASSAITGNTEAFF.